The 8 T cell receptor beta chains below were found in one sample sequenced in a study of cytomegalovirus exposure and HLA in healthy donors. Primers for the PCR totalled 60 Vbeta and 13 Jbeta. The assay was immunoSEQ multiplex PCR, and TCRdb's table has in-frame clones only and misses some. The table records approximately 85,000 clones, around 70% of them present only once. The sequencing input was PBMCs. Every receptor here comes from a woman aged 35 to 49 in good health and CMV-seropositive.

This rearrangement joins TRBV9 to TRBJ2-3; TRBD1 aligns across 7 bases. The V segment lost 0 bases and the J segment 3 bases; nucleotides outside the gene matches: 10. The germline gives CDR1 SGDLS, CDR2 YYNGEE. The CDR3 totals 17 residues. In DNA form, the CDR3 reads TGTGCCAGCAGCGTAGAGGGATGGACAGGAGGTACAGATACGCAGTATTTT. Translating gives CASSVEGWTGGTDTQYF.

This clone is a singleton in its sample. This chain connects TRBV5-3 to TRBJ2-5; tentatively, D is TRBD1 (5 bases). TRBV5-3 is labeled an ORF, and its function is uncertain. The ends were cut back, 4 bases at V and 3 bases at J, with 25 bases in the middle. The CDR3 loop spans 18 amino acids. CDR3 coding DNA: TGTGCCAGAAGCCCGGACATCGAGAACACAGAGAAAAAAGAGACCCAGTACTTC. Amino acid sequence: CARSPDIENTEKKETQYF.

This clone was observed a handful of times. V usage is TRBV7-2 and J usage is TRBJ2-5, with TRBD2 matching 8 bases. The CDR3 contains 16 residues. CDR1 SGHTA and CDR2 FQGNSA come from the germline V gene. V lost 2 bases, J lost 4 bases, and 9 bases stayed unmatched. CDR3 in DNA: TGTGCCAGCAGCTTACGGACTAGCCCGACGGGAGAGACCCAGTACTTC. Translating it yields CASSLRTSPTGETQYF.

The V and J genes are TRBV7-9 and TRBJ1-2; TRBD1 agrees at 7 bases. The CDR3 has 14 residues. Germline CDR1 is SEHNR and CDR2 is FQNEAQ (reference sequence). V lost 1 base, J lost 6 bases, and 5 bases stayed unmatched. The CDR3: CASSLVTGHHGYTF. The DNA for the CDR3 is TGTGCCAGCAGCTTAGTGACAGGGCACCATGGCTACACCTTC. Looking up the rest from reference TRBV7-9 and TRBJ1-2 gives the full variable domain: DTGVSQNPRHKITKRGQNVTFRCDPISEHNRLYWYRQTLGQGPEFLTYFQNEAQLEKSRLLSDRFSAERPKGSFSTLEIQRTEQGDSAMYLCASSLVTGHHGYTFGSGTRLTVV.

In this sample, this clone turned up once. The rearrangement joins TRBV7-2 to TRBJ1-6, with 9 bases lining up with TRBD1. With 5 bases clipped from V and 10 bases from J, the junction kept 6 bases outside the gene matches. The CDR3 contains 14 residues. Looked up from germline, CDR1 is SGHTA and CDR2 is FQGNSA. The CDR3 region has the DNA TGTGCCAGCAGCCACCGGGACAGGGCCTCACCCCTCCACTTT. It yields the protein CASSHRDRASPLHF.

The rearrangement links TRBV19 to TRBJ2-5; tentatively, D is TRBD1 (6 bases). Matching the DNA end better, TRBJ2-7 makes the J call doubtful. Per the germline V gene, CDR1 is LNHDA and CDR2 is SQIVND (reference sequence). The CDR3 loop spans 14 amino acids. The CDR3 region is CASRDNRDTYEQYF. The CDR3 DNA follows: TGTGCCAGTAGAGATAACAGGGATACCTACGAGCAGTACTTC.

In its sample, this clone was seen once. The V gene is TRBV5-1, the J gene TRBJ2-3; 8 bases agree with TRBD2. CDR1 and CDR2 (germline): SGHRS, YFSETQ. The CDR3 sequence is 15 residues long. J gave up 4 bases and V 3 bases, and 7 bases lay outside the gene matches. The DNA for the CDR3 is TGCGCCAGCAGCTGGGCGGGAGGTCTGGCAGATACGCAGTATTTT. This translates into CASSWAGGLADTQYF.

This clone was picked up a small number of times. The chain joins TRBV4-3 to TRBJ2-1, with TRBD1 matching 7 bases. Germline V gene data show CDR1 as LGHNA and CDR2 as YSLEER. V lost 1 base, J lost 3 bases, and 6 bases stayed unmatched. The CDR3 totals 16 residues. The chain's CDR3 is CASSQGLGQVYNEQFF. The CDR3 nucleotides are TGCGCCAGCAGCCAAGGCCTCGGACAGGTCTACAATGAGCAGTTCTTC.